The present T cell receptor beta chain was sequenced within a study of chronic HIV infection and antiretroviral therapy (dated by TCRdb to 2014 to 2015). Trimming removed 4 bases from V and 1 base from J, leaving 16 bases between the germline ends. The CDR3 starts with the cysteine, ends with the phenylalanine, and has 16 residues. The retained sequence is limited to the CDR3, 48 bases, with the frame set at the first base. CDR1 SGHAT and CDR2 FQNNGV are derived from the germline V gene. Many counts were recorded for this clonotype. Its antigen has not been determined. The record has no base qualities; no much larger clone is one base away. Library prep was done by 5' RACE. Sequencing relied on an Illumina MiSeq. Clones were called with MiXCR by TCRdb after fastp trimmed the public reads at Q25, and only in-frame beta chains were retained. Every distinct CDR3 protein forms one entry, paired with its most common genes and DNA. Present in this sample are more than 30,000 distinct CDR3 sequences, roughly 9.1% of which were seen just once. The ten most abundant clones make up roughly 2.7% of the sample.

The sequenced sample consisted of peripheral blood. The rearranged chain carries TRBV11-2 and TRBJ1-1, with the D gene uncertain. The receptor's source is an adult who had HIV and had not received antiretroviral therapy, or was an uninfected healthy control (not recorded which). The sequenced DNA is TGTGCCAGCAGCTCCCGCCGGACGAGGGCGAACACTGAAGCTTTCTTT. It codes for CASSSRRTRANTEAFF.